This TCR beta chain stems from a study of cytomegalovirus exposure and HLA in healthy donors. Study-wide results and caveats: The study labeled 164 TCR beta chains cytomegalovirus-associated. Reported results showed that the classifier diagnosed cytomegalovirus status with high specificity and sensitivity.

The germline V gene encodes CDR1 LNHDA and CDR2 SQIVND (reference sequence). V dropped 1 base and J dropped 2 bases, with 12 bases sitting between them. The CDR3 sequence is 16 residues long. Researchers ran the PCR with 60 Vbeta and 13 Jbeta primers. Generated by immunoSEQ multiplex PCR, the TCRdb table keeps only in-frame clones and is missing some. Here the sample spans about 190,000 clones, around nine tenths being singletons. In the case of this clone: Its antigen is unknown.

The chain has TRBV19 and TRBJ2-1; D is unresolved. The sequenced sample was PBMCs. This receptor was identified in a woman between 25 and 40 years old in good health and CMV-seronegative. The DNA for the CDR3 is TGTGCCAGTAGTATAGCGGTCCGAGGAACCTACAATGAGCAGTTCTTC. As protein: CASSIAVRGTYNEQFF.